This T cell receptor beta chain was identified during a study of cytomegalovirus exposure and HLA in healthy donors. CDR1 and CDR2 from the germline V gene are SGHTA and FQGTGA. This CDR3 has 13 amino acids. V trimming: 5 bases; J trimming: 4 bases; junction bases outside the gene matches: 4. A multiplex PCR was run with 60 Vbeta primers and 13 Jbeta primers. TCRdb's copy holds only in-frame clones and misses some; the assay was immunoSEQ multiplex PCR. The data show 150,000 or so clones, roughly 82% seen once. This clonotype was sampled from a man younger than 45 in good health and CMV-seronegative. The rearrangement uses TRBV7-3 and TRBJ1-1, with TRBD1 matching 7 bases. Sequenced input: PBMCs. The chain's CDR3 is CASSGQEGTEAFF. The CDR3 DNA is TGTGCCAGCAGCGGACAGGAAGGCACTGAAGCTTTCTTT.